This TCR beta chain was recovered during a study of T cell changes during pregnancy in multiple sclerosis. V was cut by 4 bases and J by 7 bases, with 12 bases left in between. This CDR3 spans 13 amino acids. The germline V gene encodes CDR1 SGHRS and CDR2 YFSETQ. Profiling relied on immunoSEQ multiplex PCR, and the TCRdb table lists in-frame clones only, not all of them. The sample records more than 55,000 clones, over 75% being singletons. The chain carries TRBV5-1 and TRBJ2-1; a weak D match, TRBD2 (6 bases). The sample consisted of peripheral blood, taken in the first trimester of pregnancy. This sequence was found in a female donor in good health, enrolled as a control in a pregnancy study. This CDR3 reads CASSDRLVNEQFF. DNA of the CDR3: TGCGCCAGCAGCGACCGACTAGTAAATGAGCAGTTCTTC.